This TCR beta chain originates from a study of blood T cells in healthy people across ages. Trimming stripped 5 bases from V and 15 bases from J, with 20 bases between. In germline, CDR1 is DFQATT, CDR2 SNEGSKA (reference sequence). The CDR3 runs 12 residues. About this clonotype: The antigen is not known.

Study-wide results and caveats: Across the age range, TCR beta diversity per million T cells fell in a roughly linear way.

Next came a second PCR, run for roughly 6 to 11 cycles, which used a sample-barcoded 5' primer along with a J-beta primer mix. TCRdb called the 5' RACE reads again in MiXCR, with one record for every CDR3 protein. Here the sample spans 1.5 million to 2 million distinct CDR3 sequences, 28% being singletons. The sample taken for sequencing was blood. J is TRBJ2-1 and V is TRBV20-1, with a weak D call TRBD2 (6 bases). This receptor was taken from a woman in her twenties or thirties in good health. The CDR3 region has the DNA TGCAGTGCTGGCACTCTGGGCGGGGCTCTGTTCTTC. It codes for CSAGTLGGALFF.